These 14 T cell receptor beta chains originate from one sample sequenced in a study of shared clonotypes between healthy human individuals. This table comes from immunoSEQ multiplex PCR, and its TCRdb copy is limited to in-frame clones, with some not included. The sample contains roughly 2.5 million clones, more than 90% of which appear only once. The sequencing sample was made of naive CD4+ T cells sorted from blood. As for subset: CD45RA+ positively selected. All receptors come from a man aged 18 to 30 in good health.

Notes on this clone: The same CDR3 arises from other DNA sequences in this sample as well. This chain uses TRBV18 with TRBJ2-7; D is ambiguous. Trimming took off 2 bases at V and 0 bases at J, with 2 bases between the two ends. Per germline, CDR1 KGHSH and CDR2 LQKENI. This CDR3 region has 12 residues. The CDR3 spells CASSPSSYEQYF. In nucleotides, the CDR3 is TGTGCCAGCTCACCATCCTCCTACGAGCAGTACTTC.

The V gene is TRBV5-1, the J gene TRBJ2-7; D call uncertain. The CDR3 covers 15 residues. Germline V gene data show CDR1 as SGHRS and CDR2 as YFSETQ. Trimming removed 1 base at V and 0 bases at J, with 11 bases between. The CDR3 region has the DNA TGCGCCAGCAGCTTGTATCTGACGAGCTCCTACGAGCAGTACTTC. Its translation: CASSLYLTSSYEQYF. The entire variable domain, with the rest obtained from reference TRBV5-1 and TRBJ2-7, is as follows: KAGVTQTPRYLIKTRGQQVTLSCSPISGHRSVSWYQQTPGQGLQFLFEYFSETQRNKGNFPGRFSGRQFSNSRSEMNVSTLELGDSALYLCASSLYLTSSYEQYFGPGTRLTVT.

As DNA, the CDR3 is TGTGCCAGCAGCTTATGGGACAGTGCGACCTACAATGAGCAGTTCTTC. Encoded protein: CASSLWDSATYNEQFF. This sequence joins TRBV7-9 and TRBJ2-1, with 7 bases lining up with TRBD1. The V and J ends lost 2 bases and 2 bases, in that order; junction bases with no gene match: 6. The germline V gene encodes CDR1 SEHNR and CDR2 FQNEAQ (reference sequence). The CDR3 has 16 residues.

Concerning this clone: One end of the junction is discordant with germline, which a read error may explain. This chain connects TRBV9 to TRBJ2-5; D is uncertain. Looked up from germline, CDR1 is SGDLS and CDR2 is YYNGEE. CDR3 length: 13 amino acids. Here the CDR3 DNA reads TGTGCCAGCAGCGTACAAGATCGAACGAGTCAAAACTTC. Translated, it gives CASSVQDRTSQNF.

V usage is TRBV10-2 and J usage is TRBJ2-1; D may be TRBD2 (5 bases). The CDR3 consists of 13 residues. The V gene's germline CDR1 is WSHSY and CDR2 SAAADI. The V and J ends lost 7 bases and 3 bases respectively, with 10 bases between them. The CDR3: CASIGEFYNEQFF. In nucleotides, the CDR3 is TGCGCCAGCATTGGGGAGTTCTACAATGAGCAGTTCTTC.

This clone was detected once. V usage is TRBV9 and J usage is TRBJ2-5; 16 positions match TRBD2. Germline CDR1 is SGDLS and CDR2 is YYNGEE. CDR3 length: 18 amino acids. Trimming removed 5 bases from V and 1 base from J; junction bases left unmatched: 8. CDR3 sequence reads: CASSVGTSGRGAQETQYF. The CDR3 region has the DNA TGTGCCAGCAGTGTGGGGACTAGCGGGAGGGGGGCCCAAGAGACCCAGTACTTC. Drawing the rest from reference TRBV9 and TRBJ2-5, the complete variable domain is DSGVTQTPKHLITATGQRVTLRCSPRSGDLSVYWYQQSLDQGLQFLIQYYNGEERAKGNILERFSAQQFPDLHSELNLSSLELGDSALYFCASSVGTSGRGAQETQYFGPGTRLLVL.

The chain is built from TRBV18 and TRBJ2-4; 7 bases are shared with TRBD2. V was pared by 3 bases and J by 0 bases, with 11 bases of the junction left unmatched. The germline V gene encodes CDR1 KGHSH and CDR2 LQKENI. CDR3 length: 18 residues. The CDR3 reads CASSPVQTSDLAKNIQYF. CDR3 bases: TGTGCCAGCTCACCCGTGCAAACTAGCGATTTAGCCAAAAACATTCAGTACTTC.

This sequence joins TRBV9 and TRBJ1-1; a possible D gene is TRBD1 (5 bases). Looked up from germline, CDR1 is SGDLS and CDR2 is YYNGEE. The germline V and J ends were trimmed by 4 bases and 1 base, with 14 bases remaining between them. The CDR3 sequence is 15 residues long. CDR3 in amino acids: CASSPGGVENTEAFF. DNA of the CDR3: TGTGCCAGCAGCCCTGGAGGGGTCGAGAACACTGAAGCTTTCTTT.

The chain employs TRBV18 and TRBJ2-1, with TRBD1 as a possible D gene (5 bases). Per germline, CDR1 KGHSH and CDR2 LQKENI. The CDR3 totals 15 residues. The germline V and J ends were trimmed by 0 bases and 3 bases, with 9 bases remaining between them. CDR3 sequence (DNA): TGTGCCAGCTCACCACCGAACAGGTTCTACAATGAGCAGTTCTTC. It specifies CASSPPNRFYNEQFF.

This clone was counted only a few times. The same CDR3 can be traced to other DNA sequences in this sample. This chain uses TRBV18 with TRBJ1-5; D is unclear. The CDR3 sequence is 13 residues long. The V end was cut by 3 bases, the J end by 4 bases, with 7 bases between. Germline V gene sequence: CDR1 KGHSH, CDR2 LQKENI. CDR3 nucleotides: TGTGCCAGCTCACCTGGTCCTAATCAGCCCCAGCATTTT. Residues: CASSPGPNQPQHF.

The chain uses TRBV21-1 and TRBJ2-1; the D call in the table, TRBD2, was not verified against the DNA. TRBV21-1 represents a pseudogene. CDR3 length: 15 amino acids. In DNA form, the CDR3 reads TGTGCCAGCAGCCCAGGGGACTACAGATACAATGAGCAGTTCTTC. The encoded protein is CASSPGDYRYNEQFF.

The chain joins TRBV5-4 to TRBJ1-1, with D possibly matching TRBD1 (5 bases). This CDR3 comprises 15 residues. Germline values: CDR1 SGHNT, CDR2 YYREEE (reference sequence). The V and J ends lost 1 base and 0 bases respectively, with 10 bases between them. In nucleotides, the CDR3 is TGTGCCAGCAGCTTGAACACGGGGCTGAACACTGAAGCTTTCTTT. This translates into CASSLNTGLNTEAFF.

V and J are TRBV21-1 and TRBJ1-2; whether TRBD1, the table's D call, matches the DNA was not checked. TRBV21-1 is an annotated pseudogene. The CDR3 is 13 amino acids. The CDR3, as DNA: TGTGCCAGCCGAACAGGGGAGAACTATGGCTACACCTTC. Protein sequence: CASRTGENYGYTF.

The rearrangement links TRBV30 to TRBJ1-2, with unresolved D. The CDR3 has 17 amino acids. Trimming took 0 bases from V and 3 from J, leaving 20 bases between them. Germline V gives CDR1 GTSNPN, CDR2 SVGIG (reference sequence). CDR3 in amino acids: CAWSVGQSAVVHYGYTF. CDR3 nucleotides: TGTGCCTGGAGTGTAGGGCAGTCCGCGGTAGTACACTATGGCTACACCTTC.